The clone carrying this T cell receptor (beta chain) showed up just once. This table comes from immunoSEQ multiplex PCR, and its TCRdb copy is limited to in-frame clones, with some not included. This table holds about 220,000 clones, around four fifths found once. The data originate from a study of blood T cell repertoires in COVID-19. At the level of the study: Both acute and convalescent COVID-19 samples were obtained from the United States, Italy and Spain. PBMCs, B-cell-depleted T cells, or T cells provided the cDNA or gDNA that made up the material.

Per germline, CDR1 MNHEY and CDR2 SVGEGT. The V end lost 4 bases, the J end lost 0 bases, and 14 bases lay between the germline ends. The CDR3 runs to 16 residues. The sequenced sample was peripheral blood. This rearrangement joins TRBV6-2 or TRBV6-3 to TRBJ2-3; perhaps TRBD1 as D (6 bases). The clonotype was recovered from a woman aged 60 to 75 who had recovered from COVID-19. The DNA of the CDR3 is TGTGCCAGCAGTTCCCTCAGGGGCGGAAGCACAGATACGCAGTATTTT. Translating gives CASSSLRGGSTDTQYF.